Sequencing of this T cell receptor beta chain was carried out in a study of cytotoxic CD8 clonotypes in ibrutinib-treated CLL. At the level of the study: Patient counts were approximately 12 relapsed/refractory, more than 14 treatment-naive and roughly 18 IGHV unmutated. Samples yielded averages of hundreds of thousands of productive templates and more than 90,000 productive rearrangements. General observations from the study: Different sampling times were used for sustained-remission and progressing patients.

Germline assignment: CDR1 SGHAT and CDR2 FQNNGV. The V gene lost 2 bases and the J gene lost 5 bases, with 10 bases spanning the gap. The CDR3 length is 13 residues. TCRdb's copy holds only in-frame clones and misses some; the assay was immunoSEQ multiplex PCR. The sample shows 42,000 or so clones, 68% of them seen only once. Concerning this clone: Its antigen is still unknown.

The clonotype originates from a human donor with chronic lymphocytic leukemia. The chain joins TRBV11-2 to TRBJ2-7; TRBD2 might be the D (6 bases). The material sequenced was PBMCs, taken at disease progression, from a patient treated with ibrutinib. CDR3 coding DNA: TGTGCCAGCAGCTTATCACTAGCCGACGAGCAGTACTTC. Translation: CASSLSLADEQYF.